This T cell receptor beta chain comes out of a study of beta chain features in type 1 diabetes (dated by TCRdb to between 2017 and 2018). Concerning the study at large: Mean age, gender distribution, total cell number and subset yield were not different between patients and healthy donors. A total of 85 million to 140 million sorted cells were examined across all samples, and a strong correlation was observed between cell number per subset and RNA yield. The study compared the TCRB repertoires of sorted circulating CD4+ T cell subsets in recently diagnosed type 1 diabetes patients with those in matched healthy donors. Regulatory and stem cell-like memory subsets were isolated from only 8 patients and about 8 healthy donors, whereas naive and central memory subsets came from all 30 or so donors.

A single peripheral blood draw of 95 to 150 mL on average was collected from each donor into heparinised tubes. Naive, central memory, regulatory and stem cell-like memory CD4+ T cells were sorted on a BD FACSAria II using a panel including CD45RO, CCR7, CD25, CD127, CD95 and CD27. Every sorted population had a purity above 98%. Right away, PBMCs were isolated by Lymphoprep density gradient centrifugation and were stained directly, with no culture step. To minimize batch effects, samples were stained and sorted in pairs, one healthy donor with one patient per experiment. The entire amount of isolated RNA was reverse transcribed using the High Capacity cDNA Reverse Transcription Kit, so the sequenced TCRB transcripts were expressed ones. Naive, central memory and regulatory T cell samples underwent deep immunoSEQ sequencing, averaging approximately 3.3 million total reads per sample. After sorted cells were lysed in RLT buffer, RNA was extracted with DNase-treated RNeasy Micro or Mini kits, with the choice depending on cell number. Each cell subset was processed separately to prevent cross-contamination, with patient and healthy donor samples processed together. TCRB sequences were amplified from cDNA with the immunoSEQ multiplex PCR, producing 87-bp fragments spanning the CDR3 region. Sequencing of the amplicons was done on the Illumina HiSeq platform. The original methods were these. Synthetic template baselines were used to correct PCR bias computationally, reads within Hamming distance 2 were collapsed, and singletons that could not be merged were discarded. Reads were aligned to IMGT to assign V, D and J genes, CDR3 length, and insertions or deletions at six rearrangement sites. Within each subset, clonotype counts were normalized to the number of sorted cells before true diversity and Gini coefficients were calculated with the tcR R package. The overlap coefficient, calculated on TCRB nucleotide sequences, was used to quantify repertoire sharing. The immuneACCESS repertoire file appears here via TCRdb, limited to in-frame rearrangements. These files lack a portion of the clones; in checked studies, under half of the deficit traces to unresolved V genes, and the cause of the others is not known. The D gene and trimming were derived from the DNA, and the V and J assignments and clone size from that table. The sample table holds roughly 350,000 clones, of which 8% to 10% were seen once. Around 0.66% of the sample goes to the ten largest clones.

What the research found in general, with its limitations: Because cDNA was sequenced instead of genomic DNA, highly expressing activated cells could be over-represented, though the groups showed no difference in activation or CD3 levels. At VDJ recombination sites, type 1 diabetes patients had fewer insertions and more deleted nucleotides, which implies abnormalities in thymic rearrangement. Only small numbers of individuals were included in the HLA sub-analyses, which left unresolved whether HLA type had any influence on TCRB rearrangement. In all four CD4+ subsets, TCRB CDR3 length was moderately but significantly shorter in type 1 diabetes patients. Naive, central memory and regulatory TCRB repertoires appeared to be more alike among patients than among healthy donors. Shorter templates might have been favored by PCR, but patient and control samples were amplified and corrected together, so both groups would have been affected equally by any skew.

From cysteine to phenylalanine, the CDR3 is 14 amino acids long. The CDR3 DNA has 42 bases and is translated from base 1. From a lookup of the germline V gene, CDR1 and CDR2 are MNHNS and SASEGT. Trimming at the junction amounts to 8 bases on V and 3 bases on J, and the germline ends lie 14 bases apart. Worth noting for this clone: Its antigen has not been determined. No base-level quality is on record; no much larger clone is a single base apart.

The sample was central memory CD4+ T cells from blood. This clonotype originated in a man between 25 and 39 years old with type 1 diabetes. The rearranged segments are TRBV6-1 and TRBJ2-1; TRBD1 might be the D gene, on 5 matching bases. CDR3 region: CASRYTGNYNEQFF. The sequence in DNA is TGTGCCAGCCGTTATACAGGAAACTACAATGAGCAGTTCTTC.